This record covers a single TCR beta chain. The data were taken from a study of cytomegalovirus exposure and HLA in healthy donors. Background on the study: Early release data held 80 million to 100 million unique TCRs from HLA-typed donors.

The V and J ends lost 3 bases and 10 bases respectively, with 11 bases between them. The CDR3 has 12 amino acids. Germline V gene sequence: CDR1 LNHDA, CDR2 SQIVND (reference sequence). PCR employed 60 Vbeta and 13 Jbeta primers. Here immunoSEQ multiplex PCR was the method, and the copy in TCRdb shows in-frame clones only, minus some. The sample lists approximately 150,000 clones; around 77% were seen once. The receptor comes from a woman younger than 45 in good health and CMV-seronegative. Sequencing used PBMCs. The genes are TRBV19 and TRBJ2-3; a possible D gene is TRBD1 (6 bases). The CDR3 region is CASSIPTGPQYF. Written as DNA, the CDR3 is TGTGCCAGTAGTATCCCGACAGGTCCGCAGTATTTT. Variable domain in full (rest from reference TRBV19 and TRBJ2-3): DGGITQSPKYLFRKEGQNVTLSCEQNLNHDAMYWYRQDPGQGLRLIYYSQIVNDFQKGDIAEGYSVSREKKESFPLTVTSAQKNPTAFYLCASSIPTGPQYFGPGTRLTVL.